The sequence of this TCR beta chain was determined in a study of cytomegalovirus exposure and HLA in healthy donors. Germline V lookup: CDR1 MDHEN, CDR2 SYDVKM. The V and J ends lost 2 bases and 12 bases respectively, with 8 bases between them. There are 11 residues in the CDR3. Regarding this clone: The CDR3 does not close with the conserved phenylalanine or tryptophan, likely indicating a read error.

PCR involved 60 Vbeta and 13 Jbeta primers. Repertoires were generated with immunoSEQ multiplex PCR, while TCRdb's copy carries only in-frame clones and drops some. This table has 89,000 or so clones, almost 85% appearing once. The receptor was isolated from a woman younger than 30 in good health and CMV-seropositive. Sample: PBMCs. V and J are TRBV28 and TRBJ1-5, with unresolved D. The CDR3 nucleotides read TGTGCCAGCAGTTTACTAGACGGCCAGCATTCT. As protein: CASSLLDGQHS.